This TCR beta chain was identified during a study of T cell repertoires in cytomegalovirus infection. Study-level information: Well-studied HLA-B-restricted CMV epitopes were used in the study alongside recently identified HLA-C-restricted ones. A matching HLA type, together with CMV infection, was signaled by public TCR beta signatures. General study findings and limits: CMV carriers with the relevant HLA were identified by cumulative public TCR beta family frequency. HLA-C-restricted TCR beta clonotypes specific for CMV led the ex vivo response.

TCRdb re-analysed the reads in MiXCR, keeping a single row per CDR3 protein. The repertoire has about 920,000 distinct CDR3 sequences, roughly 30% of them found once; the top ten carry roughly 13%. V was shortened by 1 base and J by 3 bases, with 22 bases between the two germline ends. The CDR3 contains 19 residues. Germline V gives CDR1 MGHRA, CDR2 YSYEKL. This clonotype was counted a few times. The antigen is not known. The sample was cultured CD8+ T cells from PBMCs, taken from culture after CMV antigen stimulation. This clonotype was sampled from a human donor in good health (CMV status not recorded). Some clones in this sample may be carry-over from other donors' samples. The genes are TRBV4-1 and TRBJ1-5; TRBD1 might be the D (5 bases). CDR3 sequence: CASSQGVRGHGLYNQPQHF. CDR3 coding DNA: TGCGCCAGCAGCCAAGGGGTGCGAGGACACGGACTTTACAATCAGCCCCAGCATTTT.